This entry describes one T cell receptor beta chain. No antigen is known for it. The data originate from a study of PD-1 blockade in classical Hodgkin lymphoma. All the patients suffered relapse after autologous stem cell transplantation, and brentuximab vedotin exposure differed. The best responses consisted of complete response, partial response or progressive disease. TCRdb keeps only in-frame clones here, not all; method: immunoSEQ multiplex PCR. The sample comprises 15,000 to 17,000 clones, 80% to 85% of which are singletons, and 30% to 40% rests with the top ten. Study findings and constraints: Unlike CD8+ TCR diversity, which did not rise significantly by C4D1, CD4+ TCR diversity did. Compared with healthy donors, newly diagnosed patients reportedly showed lower baseline TCR diversity. Whatever underlies the repertoire differences (possibly disease activity or prior therapy) remains undefined.

This TCR was sampled from a human donor with classical Hodgkin lymphoma. The material sequenced was peripheral blood mononuclear cells (PBMCs), taken before the second cycle of nivolumab.

For the CDR3, the DNA is TGTGCCAGCAGCGCCGGAGGGCAGGCGGGTTCCGGAAACACCATATATTTT. Translated, it gives CASSAGGQAGSGNTIYF. The rearrangement uses TRBV9 and TRBJ1-3; D gene ambiguous. The CDR3 is 17 amino acids. V gave up 3 bases and J gave up 4 bases, with 20 bases separating them. CDR1 is SGDLS and CDR2 is YYNGEE in the germline V gene.